These 13 T cell receptor beta chains originate from one sample sequenced in a study of T cell responses to AZD1222 COVID-19 vaccine. Here immunoSEQ multiplex PCR was the method, and the copy in TCRdb shows in-frame clones only, minus some. The sample includes some 180,000 clones, 80% to 95% of them seen just once. The sample in question was peripheral blood, obtained 28 days after the second AZD1222 dose. The receptors were sampled from an adult who received the AZD1222 COVID-19 vaccine.

The V call is TRBV6-5, the J call TRBJ1-3; D is uncertain. V dropped 10 bases and J dropped 0 bases, with 7 bases sitting between them. Germline-derived CDR1 and CDR2 are MNHEY and SVGAGI. The CDR3 has 12 residues. The DNA of the CDR3 is TGTGCCACCAGCCCCTCTGGAAACACCATATATTTT. This encodes CATSPSGNTIYF.

This chain links TRBV5-3 with TRBJ2-3; TRBD2 is a possible D gene (6 bases). TRBV5-3 is filed as an ORF, its function uncertain. The CDR3 is made up of 17 amino acids. The V gene lost 0 bases and the J gene lost 6 bases, with 20 bases spanning the gap. Here the CDR3 reads CARSLAPQRARPDTQYF. For the CDR3, the DNA is TGTGCCAGAAGCTTGGCGCCCCAGCGGGCCCGTCCGGATACGCAGTATTTT.

The rearrangement links TRBV28 to TRBJ1-1; the D is unclear. V was pared by 1 base and J by 1 base, with 10 bases between. CDR1 MDHEN and CDR2 SYDVKM come from the germline V gene. This CDR3 has 15 residues. The CDR3 DNA follows: TGTGCCAGCAGTTTATCTGGATCGGAGAACACTGAAGCTTTCTTT. Amino acid sequence: CASSLSGSENTEAFF.

This chain joins TRBV7-2 and TRBJ1-2; TRBD1 aligns across 8 bases. The germline gives CDR1 SGHTA, CDR2 FQGNSA. The J segment lost 2 bases and the V segment lost 2 bases, leaving 4 bases of the junction unmatched. The CDR3 is 15 residues long. The DNA for the CDR3 is TGTGCCAGCAGCTTAACAGGGGGTCCAAACTATGGCTACACCTTC. The encoded protein is CASSLTGGPNYGYTF.

The rearrangement uses TRBV19 and TRBJ2-2; 14 bases are shared with TRBD2. Trimming removed 6 bases from V and 7 bases from J; junction bases left unmatched: 7. The CDR3 contains 16 residues. Germline assignment: CDR1 LNHDA and CDR2 SQIVND (reference sequence). CDR3 DNA sequence: TGTGCCAGTAGCCCGACTAGCGGGAGGGCCATCGGGGAGCTGTTTTTT. This sequence encodes CASSPTSGRAIGELFF.

The V gene is TRBV24-1, the J gene TRBJ2-3; D remains ambiguous. This CDR3 spans 14 amino acids. Trimming stripped 2 bases from V and 6 bases from J, with 11 bases between. Germline V gene lookup returns CDR1 KGHDR and CDR2 SFDVKD. The CDR3 loop reads CATSDSSRTDTQYF. Written as DNA, the CDR3 is TGTGCCACCAGTGATTCGAGCCGGACGGATACGCAGTATTTT.

This clone was seen just once. The genes are TRBV7-2 and TRBJ1-1; D is ambiguous. Trimming took off 6 bases at V and 4 bases at J, with 12 bases between the two ends. The germline V gene encodes CDR1 SGHTA and CDR2 FQGNSA. This CDR3 contains 13 residues. CDR3 nucleotides: TGTGCCAGCAGAAAGAGGTTTTTCACTGAAGCTTTCTTT. As protein: CASRKRFFTEAFF.

V and J are TRBV24-1 and TRBJ2-7; D is uncertain. This CDR3 has 13 residues. The V and J ends lost 4 bases and 7 bases respectively, with 13 bases between them. Germline CDR1 and CDR2: KGHDR and SFDVKD. The CDR3 nucleotides are TGTGCCACCAGTGACCCCCCTCCTTGGGAGCAGTACTTC. As protein: CATSDPPPWEQYF.

There are a few counts of this clone. The chain links TRBV3-1 (or the pseudogene TRBV3-2) to TRBJ2-5, with a possible D match to TRBD1 (5 bases). Between the trimmed V and J ends, which lost 0 bases and 0 bases, there was a span of 11 bases. This CDR3 is 16 amino acids long. CDR1 and CDR2 from the germline V gene are LGHDT and YNNKEL (reference sequence). CDR3 in amino acids: CASSQDITGYQETQYF. The CDR3, as DNA: TGTGCCAGCAGCCAAGATATCACAGGATACCAAGAGACCCAGTACTTC.

This clone turned up a few times. The V gene is TRBV6-5, the J gene TRBJ2-1, with D perhaps matching TRBD1 or TRBD2 (5 bases each). Germline lookup yields CDR1 MNHEY and CDR2 SVGAGI. The ends were cut back, 8 bases at V and 5 bases at J, with 13 bases in the middle. The CDR3 is made up of 13 amino acids. The CDR3 loop is CASGTRGHNEQFF. CDR3 coding DNA: TGTGCCAGCGGTACAAGGGGACACAATGAGCAGTTCTTC.

This clone occurred a few times. This rearrangement joins TRBV4-1 to TRBJ2-1, with TRBD2 identical over 10 bases. The J segment lost 9 bases and the V segment lost 0 bases, leaving 8 bases of the junction unmatched. Germline CDR1 reads MGHRA; CDR2 reads YSYEKL. The CDR3 has 16 amino acids. This chain's CDR3 is CASSQEAGGPLFEQFF. The CDR3 DNA follows: TGCGCCAGCAGCCAAGAAGCGGGGGGGCCATTATTTGAGCAGTTCTTC.

The CDR3 region has the DNA TGCAGTGCTAGTCGACAACAGGGGGCTACCCCCTACGAGCAGTACTTC. Amino acids: CSASRQQGATPYEQYF. V gene TRBV20-1 combines with J gene TRBJ2-7, with 9 bases that match TRBD1. Trimming cost V 3 bases and J 2 bases; bases outside gene matches: 11. Germline V gives CDR1 DFQATT, CDR2 SNEGSKA (reference sequence). The CDR3 has 16 residues.

The chain is built from TRBV5-4 and TRBJ2-2; TRBD2 matches at 13 bases. The CDR3 is 16 residues long. Germline CDR1 reads SGHNT; CDR2 reads YYREEE (reference sequence). The ends lost 2 bases at V and 5 bases at J; junction bases unmatched: 3. The CDR3 loop is CASSFPGLAGTGELFF. Here the CDR3 DNA reads TGTGCCAGCAGCTTTCCGGGACTAGCGGGGACCGGGGAGCTGTTTTTT.